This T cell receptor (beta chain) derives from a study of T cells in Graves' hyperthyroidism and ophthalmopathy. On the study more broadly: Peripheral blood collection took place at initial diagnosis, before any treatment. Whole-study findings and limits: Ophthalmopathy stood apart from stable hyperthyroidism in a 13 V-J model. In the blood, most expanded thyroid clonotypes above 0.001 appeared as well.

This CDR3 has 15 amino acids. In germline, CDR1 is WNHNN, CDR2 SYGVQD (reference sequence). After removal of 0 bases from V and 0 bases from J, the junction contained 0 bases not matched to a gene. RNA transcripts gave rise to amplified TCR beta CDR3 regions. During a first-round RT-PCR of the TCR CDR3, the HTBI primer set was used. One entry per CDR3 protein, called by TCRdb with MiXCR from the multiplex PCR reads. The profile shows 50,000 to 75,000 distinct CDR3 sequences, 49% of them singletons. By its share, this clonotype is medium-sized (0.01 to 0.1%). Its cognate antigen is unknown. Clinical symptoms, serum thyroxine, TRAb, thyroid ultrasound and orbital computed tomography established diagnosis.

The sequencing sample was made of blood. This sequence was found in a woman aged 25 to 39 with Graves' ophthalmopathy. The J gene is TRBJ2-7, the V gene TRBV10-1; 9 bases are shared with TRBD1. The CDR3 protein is CASSESTGGSYEQYF. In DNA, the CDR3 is TGCGCCAGCAGTGAGTCGACAGGGGGCTCCTACGAGCAGTACTTC.